This passage covers 28 T cell receptor beta chains from one sample sequenced in a study of sequential checkpoint blockade in melanoma. Repertoires were generated with immunoSEQ multiplex PCR, while TCRdb's copy carries only in-frame clones and drops some. The repertoire has roughly 8,800 clones, roughly 77% of them found once; the top ten carry more than 20%. As to treatment: randomized to nivolumab then ipilimumab (arm A) or the reverse (arm B). The sample was CD8+ T cells sorted from blood (inferred from file names), taken from a patient given nivolumab and ipilimumab in sequence. The receptors derive from a human donor with melanoma.

The chain recombines TRBV7-8 with TRBJ2-7, with 14 bases fitting TRBD2. V lost 5 bases to trimming and J lost 5 bases; unmatched junction nucleotides: 5. Germline V gene data show CDR1 as SGHVS and CDR2 as FQNEAQ. The length of the CDR3 is 15 residues. CDR3 sequence: CASSPTTSGGDEQYF. The CDR3, as DNA: TGTGCCAGCAGCCCAACGACTAGCGGGGGGGACGAGCAGTACTTC.

The J gene is TRBJ2-3, the V gene TRBV9; D is possibly TRBD2 (6 bases). CDR1 SGDLS and CDR2 YYNGEE come from the germline V gene. The CDR3 loop spans 14 amino acids. Trimming removed 4 bases from V and 0 bases from J, with 9 bases in between. CDR3 nucleotide sequence: TGTGCCAGCAGCCCGCGGGACAGCACAGATACGCAGTATTTT. Its translation is CASSPRDSTDTQYF.

The chain recombines TRBV5-1 with TRBJ1-2; 9 bases agree with TRBD1. Germline CDR1 SGHRS, CDR2 YFSETQ. CDR3 size: 15 residues. The ends lost 0 bases at V and 6 bases at J; junction bases unmatched: 6. The CDR3 nucleotides are TGCGCCAGCAGCTTGGCCCTCGACAGGGGGGATGGCTACACCTTC. This sequence encodes CASSLALDRGDGYTF. Based on the CDR3 plus reference TRBV5-1 and TRBJ1-2, the full variable domain is KAGVTQTPRYLIKTRGQQVTLSCSPISGHRSVSWYQQTPGQGLQFLFEYFSETQRNKGNFPGRFSGRQFSNSRSEMNVSTLELGDSALYLCASSLALDRGDGYTFGSGTRLTVV.

The V and J genes are TRBV29-1 and TRBJ2-7; tentatively, D is TRBD1 (6 bases). CDR3 length: 15 residues. Germline V gene sequence: CDR1 SQVTM, CDR2 ANQGSEA. Trimming pared 1 base from V and 3 bases from J, leaving 16 bases between. In DNA, the CDR3 is TGCAGCGTTGAAGGGTTGGGATCAGGGGACTACGAGCAGTACTTC. Residues: CSVEGLGSGDYEQYF.

The chain has TRBV7-9 and TRBJ2-7; 7 bases agree with TRBD1. The CDR3 runs to 13 residues. V was pared by 5 bases and J by 9 bases, with 10 bases of the junction left unmatched. Germline V gene data show CDR1 as SEHNR and CDR2 as FQNEAQ (reference sequence). The CDR3 spells CASSPRDSPGQYF. The DNA of the CDR3 is TGTGCCAGCAGCCCCCGGGACAGTCCGGGGCAGTACTTC.

This chain joins TRBV19 and TRBJ1-1, with 10 bases that match TRBD1. The germline CDR1 and CDR2 sequences are LNHDA and SQIVND (reference sequence). The J segment lost 8 bases and the V segment lost 7 bases, leaving 10 bases of the junction unmatched. This CDR3 is built from 14 residues. The CDR3 loop is CASNPGQGISEAFF. The CDR3 DNA follows: TGTGCCAGTAATCCGGGACAGGGGATTTCAGAAGCTTTCTTT.

This clone was seen only once. The chain has TRBV27 and TRBJ2-2, with 15 bases that match TRBD2. The trim removed 2 bases at V and 7 bases at J, leaving 2 bases unmatched. Per the germline V gene, CDR1 is MNHEY and CDR2 is SMNVEV (reference sequence). CDR3 length: 16 amino acids. CDR3 amino acids: CASSLGTSGRIGELFF. CDR3 coding DNA: TGTGCCAGCAGTTTAGGGACTAGCGGGAGGATCGGGGAGCTGTTTTTT.

This chain uses TRBV27 with TRBJ2-2; 8 bases map to TRBD2. Germline CDR1 is MNHEY and CDR2 is SMNVEV (reference sequence). This CDR3 has 15 amino acids. Trimming at V came to 6 bases and at J to 7 bases, leaving 10 bases not matched to a gene. The CDR3 DNA reads as TGTGCCAGCAGCCGGGTAGCGGGGTGGGGCGGGGAGCTGTTTTTT. Its translation is CASSRVAGWGGELFF.

The V call is TRBV7-7, the J call TRBJ2-7; 8 positions agree with TRBD1. The CDR3 spans 15 residues. Germline V gene data show CDR1 as SSHAT and CDR2 as FNYEAQ (reference sequence). After removal of 1 base from V and 0 bases from J, the junction contained 2 bases not matched to a gene. The CDR3, as DNA: TGTGCCAGCAGCTTAGGGACAGGGAGCTCCTACGAGCAGTACTTC. Its protein product is CASSLGTGSSYEQYF.

The V and J genes are TRBV9 and TRBJ2-3, with 9 positions matching TRBD2. This CDR3 comprises 17 residues. In germline, CDR1 is SGDLS, CDR2 YYNGEE. With V trimmed by 0 bases and J by 4 bases, 9 bases remained unmatched. CDR3 sequence (DNA): TGTGCCAGCAGCGTAGAAGGGGCGGGAGGGCCAGCAGATACGCAGTATTTT. The encoded protein is CASSVEGAGGPADTQYF.

The chain carries TRBV13 and TRBJ1-2, with D unresolved. CDR1 and CDR2 from the germline V gene are PRHDT and FYEKMQ (reference sequence). V was pared by 6 bases and J by 2 bases, with 13 bases between. The CDR3 extends over 14 amino acids. The CDR3, as DNA: TGTGCCAGCAGATTGAGCGGGCGGAACTATGGCTACACCTTC. Translated, it gives CASRLSGRNYGYTF.

This rearrangement joins TRBV6-5 to TRBJ1-5; 7 bases are a match to TRBD1. Germline V gene lookup returns CDR1 MNHEY and CDR2 SVGAGI. Losses at the gene ends were 6 bases for V and 4 bases for J; bases not matched to a gene: 6. The CDR3 has 14 residues. This CDR3 reads CASSTGANNQPQHF. CDR3 nucleotide sequence: TGTGCCAGCAGCACAGGGGCTAATAATCAGCCCCAGCATTTT.

The V call is TRBV6-1, the J call TRBJ1-1; 7 bases are shared with TRBD1. The CDR3 is 14 residues long. Germline V gene lookup returns CDR1 MNHNS and CDR2 SASEGT. V lost 4 bases to trimming and J lost 0 bases; unmatched junction nucleotides: 2. The CDR3 here is CASSVDRMNTEAFF. The CDR3 nucleotides are TGTGCCAGCAGTGTGGACAGGATGAACACTGAAGCTTTCTTT.

J is TRBJ2-7 and V is TRBV13, with TRBD2 as a possible D gene (5 bases). V was cut by 0 bases and J by 3 bases, with 9 bases left in between. The length of the CDR3 is 14 residues. CDR1 and CDR2 (germline): PRHDT, FYEKMQ (reference sequence). The CDR3 nucleotides are TGTGCCAGCAGCTTAGGCCGAGGGAACTACGAGCAGTACTTC. This gives the protein CASSLGRGNYEQYF.

The chain has TRBV4-2 and TRBJ2-7, with a possible D match to TRBD2 (5 bases). The CDR3 runs 13 residues. V lost 3 bases to trimming and J lost 6 bases, with 12 bases between them. Germline CDR1 and CDR2: LGHNA and YNFKEQ. CDR3 nucleotide sequence: TGTGCCAGCAGCCAGGCCGCGGAGGCCGAGCAGTACTTC. Encoded protein: CASSQAAEAEQYF.

The rearrangement uses TRBV28 and TRBJ2-2, with TRBD2 matching over 12 bases. V gave up 5 bases and J gave up 3 bases; unmatched junction bases: 4. CDR1 MDHEN and CDR2 SYDVKM come from the germline V gene. The CDR3 runs 16 residues. The CDR3 DNA follows: TGTGCCAGCAGTCCGGCTAGCGGGAGGGACACCGGGGAGCTGTTTTTT. Translation: CASSPASGRDTGELFF.

The CDR3 sequence: CASSFPPGGRGYEQFF. Here the CDR3 DNA reads TGTGCCAGCAGTTTCCCCCCGGGAGGGCGAGGATATGAGCAGTTCTTC. The rearrangement uses TRBV27 and TRBJ2-1, with 8 nucleotides matching TRBD2. The junction had 12 bases not matched to a gene; V was cut back by 3 bases and J by 8 bases. Germline lookup yields CDR1 MNHEY and CDR2 SMNVEV (reference sequence). CDR3 length: 16 amino acids.

The chain has TRBV30 and TRBJ1-6; 10 bases match TRBD1. Germline V lookup: CDR1 GTSNPN, CDR2 SVGIG (reference sequence). The CDR3 runs to 14 residues. V was clipped by 1 base and J by 11 bases; unmatched bases: 5. The CDR3 is CAWSAGTGVAPLHF. CDR3 sequence (DNA): TGTGCCTGGAGTGCCGGGACAGGGGTGGCACCCCTCCACTTT.

This rearrangement joins TRBV30 to TRBJ1-2; a weak D match, TRBD1 (5 bases). This CDR3 contains 12 residues. V lost 2 bases to trimming and J lost 6 bases, with 10 bases between them. Germline V lookup: CDR1 GTSNPN, CDR2 SVGIG (reference sequence). The CDR3 coding sequence is TGTGCCTGGAGTAGGGCAGGGCATGGCTACACCTTC. Amino acid sequence: CAWSRAGHGYTF.

This clone was detected only once. The chain uses TRBV4-3 and TRBJ1-2; D perhaps matches TRBD1 (5 bases). Germline values: CDR1 LGHNA, CDR2 YSLEER. The V gene lost 0 bases and the J gene lost 0 bases, with 11 bases spanning the gap. CDR3 length: 16 residues. CDR3 region: CASSQEYAGTNYGYTF. The CDR3 region has the DNA TGCGCCAGCAGCCAAGAATACGCAGGGACTAACTATGGCTACACCTTC.

The genes are TRBV7-2 and TRBJ2-7; TRBD2 is a possible D gene (6 bases). This CDR3 has 13 amino acids. Germline V gene lookup returns CDR1 SGHTA and CDR2 FQGNSA. Trimming cost V 5 bases and J 4 bases, with 12 bases left between them. CDR3 nucleotide sequence: TGTGCCAGCAGCGCGGGACGTGGTTACGAGCAGTACTTC. This encodes CASSAGRGYEQYF.

The chain is built from TRBV6-1 and TRBJ2-7; D is uncertain. Trimming pared 5 bases from V and 0 bases from J, leaving 20 bases between. The germline CDR1 and CDR2 sequences are MNHNS and SASEGT. CDR3 size: 17 residues. The CDR3, as DNA: TGTGCCAGCAGTAAAGGTAGAGAAGCATATAGCTCCTACGAGCAGTACTTC. Amino acids: CASSKGREAYSSYEQYF.

The V gene is TRBV5-4, the J gene TRBJ2-3; 7 nucleotides match TRBD2. Looked up from germline, CDR1 is SGHNT and CDR2 is YYREEE (reference sequence). The CDR3 has 13 residues. V gave up 3 bases and J gave up 4 bases; unmatched junction bases: 2. CDR3 nucleotides: TGTGCCAGCAGCTACGGACTAGCAGATACGCAGTATTTT. It specifies CASSYGLADTQYF.

This clone was recorded a few times. The CDR3 DNA reads as TGTGCCAGCAGCCAATTTCCGGGACAGGGGTCCTCTAACTATGGCTACACCTTC. It is translated as CASSQFPGQGSSNYGYTF. The chain joins TRBV14 to TRBJ1-2; 10 bases line up with TRBD1. The CDR3 is 18 amino acids. The V gene's germline CDR1 is SGHDN and CDR2 FVKESK. Trimming cost V 2 bases and J 0 bases; bases outside gene matches: 9. Full variable domain (outside the CDR3, taken from reference TRBV14 and TRBJ1-2): EAGVTQFPSHSVIEKGQTVTLRCDPISGHDNLYWYRRVMGKEIKFLLHFVKESKQDESGMPNNRFLAERTGGTYSTLKVQPAELEDSGVYFCASSQFPGQGSSNYGYTFGSGTRLTVV.

This chain uses TRBV27 with TRBJ1-5, with a possible D match to TRBD1 (6 bases). Germline V gene data show CDR1 as MNHEY and CDR2 as SMNVEV (reference sequence). The CDR3 consists of 15 residues. The V end lost 3 bases, the J end lost 5 bases, and 14 bases lay between the germline ends. CDR3 sequence (DNA): TGTGCCAGCAGTTTGAGTCCACAGGGCCATCAGCCCCAGCATTTT. Translation: CASSLSPQGHQPQHF.

The chain uses TRBV5-1 and TRBJ2-1, with TRBD2 identical over 12 bases. This CDR3 region has 17 residues. The ends lost 4 bases at V and 5 bases at J; junction bases unmatched: 10. Germline V gene sequence: CDR1 SGHRS, CDR2 YFSETQ. CDR3: CASSVEVGLAGHNEQFF. CDR3 coding DNA: TGCGCCAGCAGCGTCGAGGTGGGACTAGCGGGCCACAATGAGCAGTTCTTC.

The rearrangement joins TRBV27 to TRBJ2-7; D may be TRBD1 (6 bases). The germline V gene encodes CDR1 MNHEY and CDR2 SMNVEV (reference sequence). Trimming cost V 5 bases and J 3 bases, with 17 bases left between them. This CDR3 is 15 amino acids long. The CDR3 loop reads CASSQGTIPYYEQYF. The CDR3 DNA reads TGTGCCAGCAGTCAGGGGACCATACCTTACTACGAGCAGTACTTC.

Note on this clone: Different DNA sequences within this sample yield the same CDR3. The chain joins TRBV6-1 to TRBJ1-4; TRBD1 agrees at 8 bases. The CDR3 runs 16 residues. Germline V lookup: CDR1 MNHNS, CDR2 SASEGT. J gave up 7 bases and V 0 bases, and 7 bases lay outside the gene matches. CDR3 DNA: TGTGCCAGCAGTGAAGCGAGTGGACAGGGTGGTGAAAAACTGTTTTTT. This encodes CASSEASGQGGEKLFF.